The 15 T cell receptor beta chains below were found in one sample sequenced in a study of long-term antiretroviral therapy in people with HIV. At the survey level, the v3.0 immunoSEQ assay was run. Profiled with immunoSEQ multiplex PCR; TCRdb holds only in-frame clones, not every one. Of roughly 29,000 clones in the sample, roughly 80% were seen once. The material sequenced was unsorted PBMCs, taken 0.3 years after starting antiretroviral therapy. Every receptor here comes from a man between 35 and 55 years old with HIV.

CDR3 in amino acids: CASSPTGPRAGSYNEQFF. CDR3 nucleotide sequence: TGTGCCAGCAGCCCAACCGGGCCACGGGCGGGCTCCTACAATGAGCAGTTCTTC. The V and J genes are TRBV28 and TRBJ2-1; tentatively, D is TRBD2 (5 bases). Germline values: CDR1 MDHEN, CDR2 SYDVKM. V dropped 6 bases and J dropped 0 bases, with 21 bases sitting between them. There are 18 residues in the CDR3.

In its sample, this clone was seen a few times. The V and J genes are TRBV19 and TRBJ2-2; TRBD1 or TRBD2 may be the D gene (5 bases each). The ends were cut back, 5 bases at V and 4 bases at J, with 8 bases in the middle. The CDR3 is 13 residues long. Per germline, CDR1 LNHDA and CDR2 SQIVND (reference sequence). The CDR3 loop reads CASSGTGTGELFF. Written as DNA, the CDR3 is TGTGCCAGTAGTGGGACGGGCACCGGGGAGCTGTTTTTT.

In this sample, this clone turned up a few times. This chain uses TRBV9 with TRBJ2-2; a weak D match, TRBD2 (6 bases). With 6 bases removed from V and 3 bases from J, the gap between germline ends came to 15 bases. CDR1 is SGDLS, CDR2 YYNGEE, per germline. The CDR3 extends over 15 amino acids. In nucleotides, the CDR3 is TGTGCCAGCACGGTAGGCAGGGAGGACACCGGGGAGCTGTTTTTT. Protein product: CASTVGREDTGELFF.

This clone showed up just a few times. This chain connects TRBV7-6 to TRBJ2-2, with unresolved D. This CDR3 is built from 15 residues. Trimming shortened V by 1 base and J by 4 bases, and 10 bases separated the two germline ends. Germline loops: CDR1 SGHVS, CDR2 FNYEAQ. CDR3 in amino acids: CASSLGQVGTGELFF. CDR3 DNA: TGTGCCAGCAGCTTAGGGCAGGTCGGCACCGGGGAGCTGTTTTTT.

The chain recombines TRBV5-4 with TRBJ2-7, with D possibly matching TRBD2 (5 bases). The CDR3 has 15 amino acids. Germline loops: CDR1 SGHNT, CDR2 YYREEE (reference sequence). V lost 0 bases, J lost 3 bases, and 13 bases lay in between. CDR3 residues: CASSLEGSAFYEQYF. The CDR3 DNA reads TGTGCCAGCAGCTTGGAGGGTAGCGCCTTCTACGAGCAGTACTTC.

This clone is categorized as medium-sized. The gene calls are TRBV6-5 and TRBJ2-7, with TRBD1 matching over 9 bases. The CDR3 has 15 residues. Germline trimming cut 4 bases from V and 3 bases from J; bases unmatched to any gene: 7. CDR1 and CDR2 (germline): MNHEY, SVGAGI. CDR3 region: CASSSPGQGVYEQYF. The CDR3 DNA reads TGTGCCAGCAGTTCGCCGGGACAGGGCGTCTACGAGCAGTACTTC.

This chain uses TRBV27 with TRBJ1-5, with D hard to call. Between the trimmed V and J ends, which lost 0 bases and 4 bases, there was a span of 7 bases. CDR3 size: 14 residues. Per the germline V gene, CDR1 is MNHEY and CDR2 is SMNVEV (reference sequence). The CDR3 DNA reads TGTGCCAGCAGTTTATCTGGATGGAATCAGCCCCAGCATTTT. Amino acids: CASSLSGWNQPQHF.

The chain has TRBV4-3 and TRBJ2-5, with D uncertain. The germline V and J ends were trimmed by 4 bases and 1 base, with 7 bases remaining between them. The CDR3 is 13 residues long. Germline values: CDR1 LGHNA, CDR2 YSLEER. The CDR3 reads CASSLRLQETQYF. The CDR3 coding sequence is TGCGCCAGCAGCCTAAGGCTCCAAGAGACCCAGTACTTC.

The gene calls are TRBV5-1 and TRBJ2-7, with 7 bases that match TRBD1. CDR1 SGHRS and CDR2 YFSETQ come from the germline V gene. After removal of 5 bases from V and 4 bases from J, the junction contained 21 bases not matched to a gene. CDR3 length: 18 amino acids. In DNA form, the CDR3 reads TGCGCCAGCAGTCCCGGACAGGCCTCACCGGGTGTATCGTACGAGCAGTACTTC. Its translation: CASSPGQASPGVSYEQYF.

The J gene is TRBJ2-7, the V gene TRBV4-3; D is perhaps TRBD2 (5 bases). Per germline, CDR1 LGHNA and CDR2 YSLEER. The V end lost 0 bases, the J end lost 0 bases, and 9 bases lay between the germline ends. The CDR3 has 15 residues. This CDR3 is CASSQDSSGSYEQYF. CDR3 DNA: TGCGCCAGCAGCCAAGATAGCAGCGGCTCCTACGAGCAGTACTTC.

The chain uses TRBV19 and TRBJ2-3; unclear D gene. Germline V gene sequence: CDR1 LNHDA, CDR2 SQIVND (reference sequence). V gave up 5 bases and J gave up 5 bases, with 8 bases separating them. This CDR3 is 12 amino acids long. The CDR3 protein is CASSPGIDTQYF. DNA of the CDR3: TGTGCCAGTAGTCCCGGTATAGATACGCAGTATTTT.

The genes are TRBV7-3 and TRBJ2-7, with D perhaps TRBD2 (5 bases). V lost 2 bases and J lost 5, with 10 bases in between. CDR3 length equals 13 residues. Per germline, CDR1 SGHTA and CDR2 FQGTGA. In DNA form, the CDR3 reads TGTGCCAGCAGCTTAGTCCACGGGGACGAGCAGTACTTC. It yields the protein CASSLVHGDEQYF.

This chain uses TRBV4-1 with TRBJ2-3; D unresolved. The CDR3 has 14 amino acids. Germline V gene data show CDR1 as MGHRA and CDR2 as YSYEKL. V was cut by 3 bases and J by 3 bases, with 10 bases left in between. The CDR3 nucleotides read TGCGCCAGCAGCCAGCGGACGACGACAGATACGCAGTATTTT. Residues: CASSQRTTTDTQYF.

Only one count was recorded for this clone. The chain has TRBV2 and TRBJ2-1; 9 bases are shared with TRBD1. The CDR3 sequence is 14 residues long. Germline assignment: CDR1 SNHLY and CDR2 FYNNEI. With 9 bases clipped from V and 4 bases from J, the junction kept 7 bases outside the gene matches. CDR3 protein: CASDRDREYNEQFF. The CDR3 coding sequence is TGTGCCAGTGACCGGGACAGGGAGTACAATGAGCAGTTCTTC.

This clone was found a few times. This rearrangement joins TRBV2 to TRBJ1-5; D possibly corresponds to TRBD1 (6 bases). The CDR3 runs 13 residues. V was clipped by 8 bases and J by 2 bases, with 10 bases between them. Germline values: CDR1 SNHLY, CDR2 FYNNEI. CDR3 sequence (DNA): TGTGCCAGCTCTCGACAGGGCAATCAGCCCCAGCATTTT. This gives the protein CASSRQGNQPQHF.